A selection of T cell receptor beta chains follows, all from one sample in a study of CD8 T cells in Susac syndrome. TCRdb passed the immunoSEQ multiplex PCR reads through MiXCR, listing each CDR3 protein once. This table has under 200,000 distinct CDR3 sequences, 85% to 95% appearing once. The specimen was CD4+ T cells from PBMCs. The source of these receptors is a human donor with Susac syndrome. The CDR3 runs from the conserved cysteine through the conserved F or W. D genes are given only for firm matches. Size tells how often a clone was seen (once, few, many) or the class of an expanded clone, and some rows leave it out.

cdr3_aa cdr3_nt clone_size j_call v_call d_call
CASSLGGQAGYEQYF TGTGCCAGCAGCTTGGGGGGCCAGGCTGGATACGAGCAGTACTTC . TRBJ2-7 TRBV5-4 .
CASSFDPPRGVNTEAFF TGCGCCAGCAGCTTTGACCCCCCCAGGGGAGTGAACACTGAAGCTTTCTTT . TRBJ1-1 TRBV5-1 .
CASSTRDRGAYNEQFF TGTGCCAGCAGCACCCGGGACAGGGGAGCCTACAATGAGCAGTTCTTC . TRBJ2-1 TRBV13 TRBD1
CSASLTGRGDYGYTF TGCAGTGCTAGTCTGACAGGGAGAGGGGACTATGGCTACACCTTC . TRBJ1-2 TRBV20-1 TRBD1
CASSFRHITDTQYF TGTGCCAGCAGCTTCCGACATATCACAGATACGCAGTATTTT . TRBJ2-3 TRBV7-9 .
CASRTGLRATNEKLFF TGTGCCAGCAGGACAGGCTTGCGTGCAACTAATGAAAAACTGTTTTTT . TRBJ1-4 TRBV2 .
CASSLAGQSSYEQYF TGCGCCAGCAGCTTGGCGGGACAGAGCTCCTACGAGCAGTACTTC . TRBJ2-7 TRBV5-1 TRBD1
CASSLASGTAYEQYF TGTGCCAGCAGCTTAGCGTCCGGGACAGCCTACGAGCAGTACTTC . TRBJ2-7 TRBV7-2 TRBD1
CATSTGTVDYEQYF TGTGCCACCAGCACTGGGACGGTAGACTACGAGCAGTACTTC . TRBJ2-7 TRBV15 .
CASSVAGGPTDTQYF TGTGCCAGCAGCGTAGCGGGGGGGCCCACAGATACGCAGTATTTT . TRBJ2-3 TRBV9 TRBD2
CASSLRKTDSPLHF TGTGCCAGCAGTTTGCGGAAGACGGACTCACCCCTCCACTTT . TRBJ1-6 TRBV6-5 .
CASSLMGYQAQETQYF TGTGCCAGCAGCTTAATGGGTTACCAGGCGCAAGAGACCCAGTACTTC . TRBJ2-5 TRBV7-9 .
CASSQDRRQPQHF TGTGCCAGCAGCCAAGATAGACGTCAGCCCCAGCATTTT few TRBJ1-5 TRBV4-2 .
CATSSILDSSNQPQHF TGTGCCACCAGCAGCATTCTGGACAGTAGCAATCAGCCCCAGCATTTT . TRBJ1-5 TRBV15 .
CASSGTASYNEQFF TGTGCCAGTAGTGGGACAGCCTCCTACAATGAGCAGTTCTTC . TRBJ2-1 TRBV19 TRBD1
CASSQELAGGFYEQYF TGTGCCAGCAGCCAAGAACTAGCGGGGGGCTTCTACGAGCAGTACTTC . TRBJ2-7 TRBV4-2 TRBD2
CSARDRGGAQYF TGCAGTGCTAGAGATCGAGGCGGGGCCCAGTACTTC . TRBJ2-5 TRBV20-1 .
CSARQGRSDYGYTF TGCAGTGCTAGACAGGGACGTTCGGACTATGGCTACACCTTC once TRBJ1-2 TRBV20-1 .
CASSTPEGAGTGELFF TGTGCCAGCAGTACCCCGGAGGGGGCAGGAACCGGGGAGCTGTTTTTT . TRBJ2-2 TRBV25-1 .
CASSEVGGQAQGEQYF TGTGCCAGCAGTGAAGTGGGAGGGCAGGCCCAGGGAGAGCAGTACTTC . TRBJ2-7 TRBV2 TRBD2
CASSFVQGAGNTEAFF TGTGCCAGCAGCTTCGTACAGGGGGCCGGGAACACTGAAGCTTTCTTT few TRBJ1-1 TRBV5-6 TRBD1
CASSHGGGPGTQYF TGTGCCAGCAGCCATGGGGGGGGCCCTGGGACCCAGTACTTC once TRBJ2-5 TRBV11-2 .
CASSSGQANTGELFF TGTGCCAGCAGCTCCGGACAGGCGAACACCGGGGAGCTGTTTTTT . TRBJ2-2 TRBV6-2/TRBV6-3 TRBD1
CASSRKSTDTQYF TGTGCCAGTTCGCGCAAGAGCACAGATACGCAGTATTTT . TRBJ2-3 TRBV6-5 .
CSAREERGLQETQYF TGCAGTGCTAGAGAAGAGCGGGGGTTACAAGAGACCCAGTACTTC once TRBJ2-5 TRBV20-1 TRBD2
CASSSITDTQYF TGTGCCAGCAGCTCAATCACAGATACGCAGTATTTT . TRBJ2-3 TRBV9 .
CASSEGLVGKLFF TGTGCCAGCAGTGAAGGGCTCGTTGGAAAACTGTTTTTT . TRBJ1-4 TRBV6-1 .
CASSVRTNEKLFF TGTGCCAGCAGTGTCCGGACGAATGAAAAACTGTTTTTT . TRBJ1-4 TRBV12-3/TRBV12-4 .
CASSFASYLAGEVSGANVLTF TGTGCCAGCAGCTTCGCCTCTTATCTAGCGGGAGAAGTCTCTGGGGCCAACGTCCTGACTTTC . TRBJ2-6 TRBV7-2 TRBD2
CSVVEGIAYEQYF TGCAGCGTTGTGGAGGGTATCGCCTACGAGCAGTACTTC . TRBJ2-7 TRBV29-1 .
CASSLEGTREQFF TGCGCCAGCAGCTTGGAAGGGACTAGGGAGCAGTTCTTC . TRBJ2-1 TRBV5-1 TRBD2
CSARARGGSPLHF TGCAGTGCTAGAGCCAGGGGCGGTTCACCCCTCCACTTT . TRBJ1-6 TRBV20-1 .
CSARGGGNSPLHF TGCAGTGCTAGAGGGGGAGGAAATTCACCCCTCCACTTT . TRBJ1-6 TRBV20-1 .
CASMGRVGTEAFF TGTGCCAGCATGGGAAGGGTTGGCACTGAAGCTTTCTTT once TRBJ1-1 TRBV9 .
CASSYWSSGGYEQFF TGTGCCAGCAGTTACTGGTCTAGCGGGGGTTATGAGCAGTTCTTC once TRBJ2-1 TRBV6-2/TRBV6-3 TRBD2
CSVVPLHPYNEQFF TGCAGCGTTGTCCCACTCCACCCCTACAATGAGCAGTTCTTC . TRBJ2-1 TRBV29-1 .
CASSAQGANSPLHF TGTGCCAGCAGCGCACAGGGGGCCAATTCACCCCTCCACTTT . TRBJ1-6 TRBV9 TRBD1
CASTYDPAKNIQYF TGTGCCAGTACCTATGATCCAGCCAAAAACATTCAGTACTTC . TRBJ2-4 TRBV19 .
CASSQNIQETQYF TGTGCCAGCAGCCAGAACATCCAAGAGACCCAGTACTTC . TRBJ2-5 TRBV14 .